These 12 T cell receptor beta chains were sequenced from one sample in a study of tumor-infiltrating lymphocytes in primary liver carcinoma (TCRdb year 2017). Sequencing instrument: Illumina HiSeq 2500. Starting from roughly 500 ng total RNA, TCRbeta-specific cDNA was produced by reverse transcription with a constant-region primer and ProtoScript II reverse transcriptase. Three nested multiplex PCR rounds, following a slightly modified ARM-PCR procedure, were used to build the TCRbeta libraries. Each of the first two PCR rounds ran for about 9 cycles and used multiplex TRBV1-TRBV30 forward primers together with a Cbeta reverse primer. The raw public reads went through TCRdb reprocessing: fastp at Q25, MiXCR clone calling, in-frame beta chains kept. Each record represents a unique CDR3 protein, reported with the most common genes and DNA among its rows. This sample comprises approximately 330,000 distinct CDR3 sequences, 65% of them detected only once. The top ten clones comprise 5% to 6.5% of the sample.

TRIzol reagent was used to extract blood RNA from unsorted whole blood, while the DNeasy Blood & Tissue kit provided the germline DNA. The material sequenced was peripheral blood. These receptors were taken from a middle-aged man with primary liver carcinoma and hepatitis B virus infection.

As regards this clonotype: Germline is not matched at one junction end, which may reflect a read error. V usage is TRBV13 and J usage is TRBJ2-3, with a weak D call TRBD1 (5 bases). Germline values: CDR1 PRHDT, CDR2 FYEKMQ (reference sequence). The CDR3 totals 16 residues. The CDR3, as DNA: TGTGCCAGCAGCTTAGGAGGGGTCGTGTACACAGATACGCAGTATTTC. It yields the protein CASSLGGVVYTDTQYF.

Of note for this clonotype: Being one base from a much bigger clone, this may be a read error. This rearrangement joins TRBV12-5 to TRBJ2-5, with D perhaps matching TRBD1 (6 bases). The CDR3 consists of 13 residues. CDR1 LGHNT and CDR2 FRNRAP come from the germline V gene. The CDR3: CVSGTGNLETQYF. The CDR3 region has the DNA TGTGTTAGTGGAACAGGGAACTTAGAGACCCAGTACTTC.

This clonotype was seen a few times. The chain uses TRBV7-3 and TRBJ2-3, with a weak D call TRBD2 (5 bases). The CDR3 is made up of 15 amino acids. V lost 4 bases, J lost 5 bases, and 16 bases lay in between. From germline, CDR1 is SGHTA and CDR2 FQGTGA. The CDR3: CASSSEDRTGDTQYF. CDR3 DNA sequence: TGTGCCAGCAGCTCGGAGGACCGAACCGGAGATACGCAGTATTTT.

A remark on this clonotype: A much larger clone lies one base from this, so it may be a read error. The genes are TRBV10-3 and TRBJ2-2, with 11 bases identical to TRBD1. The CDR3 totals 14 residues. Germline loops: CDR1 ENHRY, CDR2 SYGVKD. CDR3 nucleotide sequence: TGTGCCTCCAGGACAGGGGGCAACACCGGGGAGCCGTTTTTT. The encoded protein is CASRTGGNTGEPFF.

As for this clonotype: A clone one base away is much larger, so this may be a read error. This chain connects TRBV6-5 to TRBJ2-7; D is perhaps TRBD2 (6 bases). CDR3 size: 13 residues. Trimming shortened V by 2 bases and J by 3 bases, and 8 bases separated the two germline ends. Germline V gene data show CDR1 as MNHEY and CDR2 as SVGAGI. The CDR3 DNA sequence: TGTGCCAGCAGTTACACGACTAGCTACGAGCAGTACTTC. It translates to CASSYTTSYEQYF.

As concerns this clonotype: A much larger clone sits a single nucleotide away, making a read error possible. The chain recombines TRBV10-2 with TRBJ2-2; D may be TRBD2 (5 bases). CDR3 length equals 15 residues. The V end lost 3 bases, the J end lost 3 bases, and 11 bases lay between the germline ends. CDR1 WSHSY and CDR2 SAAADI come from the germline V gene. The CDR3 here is CASSDREMDTGELFF. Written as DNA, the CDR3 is TGCGCCAGCAGTGATAGGGAGATGGACACCGGGGAGCTGTTTTTT.

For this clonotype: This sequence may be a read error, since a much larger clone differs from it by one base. CDR3 nucleotides: TGTGCCAGCAGTGAAACAGGGACAGATACGCACTATTTT. It is translated as CASSETGTDTHYF. The rearrangement links TRBV6-1 to TRBJ2-3; TRBD1 matches at 7 bases. The germline V gene has CDR1 MNHNS and CDR2 SASEGT. CDR3 size: 13 residues.

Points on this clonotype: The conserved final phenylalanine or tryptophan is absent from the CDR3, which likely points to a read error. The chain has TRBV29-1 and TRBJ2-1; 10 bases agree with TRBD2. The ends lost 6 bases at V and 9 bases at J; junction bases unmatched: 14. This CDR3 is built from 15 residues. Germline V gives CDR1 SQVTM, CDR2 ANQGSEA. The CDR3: CSVGLGTSVSGEQFL. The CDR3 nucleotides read TGCAGCGTCGGATTGGGGACTAGCGTTTCCGGTGAGCAGTTCTTA.

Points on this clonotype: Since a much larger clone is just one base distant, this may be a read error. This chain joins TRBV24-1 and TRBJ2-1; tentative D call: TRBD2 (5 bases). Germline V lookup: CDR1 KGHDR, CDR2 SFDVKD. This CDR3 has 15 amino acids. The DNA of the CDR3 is TGTACCACCAGTGATTTCTCGGGGAATCACAATGAGCAGTTCTTC. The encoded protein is CTTSDFSGNHNEQFF.

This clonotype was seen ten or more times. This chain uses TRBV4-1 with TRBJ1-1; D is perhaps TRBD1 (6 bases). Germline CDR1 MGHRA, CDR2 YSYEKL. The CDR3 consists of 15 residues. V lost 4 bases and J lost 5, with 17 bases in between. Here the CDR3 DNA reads TGCGCCAGCAGCCGACAACGAGGGGGGGGAACTGAAGCTTTCTTT. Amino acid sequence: CASSRQRGGGTEAFF.

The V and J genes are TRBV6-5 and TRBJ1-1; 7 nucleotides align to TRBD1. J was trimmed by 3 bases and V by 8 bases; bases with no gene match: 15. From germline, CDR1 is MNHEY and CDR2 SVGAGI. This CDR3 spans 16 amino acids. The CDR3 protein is CASVTGYRGTDTEAFF. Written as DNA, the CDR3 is TGTGCCAGCGTGACCGGATACAGGGGAACCGACACTGAAGCTTTCTTT.

The CDR3: CASSLGSRRPYEQYF. The DNA of the CDR3 is TGTGCCAGCAGCCTCGGTAGTAGAAGACCCTACGAGCAGTACTTC. This chain joins TRBV28 and TRBJ2-7; no firm D call. CDR3 length: 15 amino acids. Germline assignment: CDR1 MDHEN and CDR2 SYDVKM. V lost 6 bases and J 2 bases, leaving 17 bases between the germline ends.